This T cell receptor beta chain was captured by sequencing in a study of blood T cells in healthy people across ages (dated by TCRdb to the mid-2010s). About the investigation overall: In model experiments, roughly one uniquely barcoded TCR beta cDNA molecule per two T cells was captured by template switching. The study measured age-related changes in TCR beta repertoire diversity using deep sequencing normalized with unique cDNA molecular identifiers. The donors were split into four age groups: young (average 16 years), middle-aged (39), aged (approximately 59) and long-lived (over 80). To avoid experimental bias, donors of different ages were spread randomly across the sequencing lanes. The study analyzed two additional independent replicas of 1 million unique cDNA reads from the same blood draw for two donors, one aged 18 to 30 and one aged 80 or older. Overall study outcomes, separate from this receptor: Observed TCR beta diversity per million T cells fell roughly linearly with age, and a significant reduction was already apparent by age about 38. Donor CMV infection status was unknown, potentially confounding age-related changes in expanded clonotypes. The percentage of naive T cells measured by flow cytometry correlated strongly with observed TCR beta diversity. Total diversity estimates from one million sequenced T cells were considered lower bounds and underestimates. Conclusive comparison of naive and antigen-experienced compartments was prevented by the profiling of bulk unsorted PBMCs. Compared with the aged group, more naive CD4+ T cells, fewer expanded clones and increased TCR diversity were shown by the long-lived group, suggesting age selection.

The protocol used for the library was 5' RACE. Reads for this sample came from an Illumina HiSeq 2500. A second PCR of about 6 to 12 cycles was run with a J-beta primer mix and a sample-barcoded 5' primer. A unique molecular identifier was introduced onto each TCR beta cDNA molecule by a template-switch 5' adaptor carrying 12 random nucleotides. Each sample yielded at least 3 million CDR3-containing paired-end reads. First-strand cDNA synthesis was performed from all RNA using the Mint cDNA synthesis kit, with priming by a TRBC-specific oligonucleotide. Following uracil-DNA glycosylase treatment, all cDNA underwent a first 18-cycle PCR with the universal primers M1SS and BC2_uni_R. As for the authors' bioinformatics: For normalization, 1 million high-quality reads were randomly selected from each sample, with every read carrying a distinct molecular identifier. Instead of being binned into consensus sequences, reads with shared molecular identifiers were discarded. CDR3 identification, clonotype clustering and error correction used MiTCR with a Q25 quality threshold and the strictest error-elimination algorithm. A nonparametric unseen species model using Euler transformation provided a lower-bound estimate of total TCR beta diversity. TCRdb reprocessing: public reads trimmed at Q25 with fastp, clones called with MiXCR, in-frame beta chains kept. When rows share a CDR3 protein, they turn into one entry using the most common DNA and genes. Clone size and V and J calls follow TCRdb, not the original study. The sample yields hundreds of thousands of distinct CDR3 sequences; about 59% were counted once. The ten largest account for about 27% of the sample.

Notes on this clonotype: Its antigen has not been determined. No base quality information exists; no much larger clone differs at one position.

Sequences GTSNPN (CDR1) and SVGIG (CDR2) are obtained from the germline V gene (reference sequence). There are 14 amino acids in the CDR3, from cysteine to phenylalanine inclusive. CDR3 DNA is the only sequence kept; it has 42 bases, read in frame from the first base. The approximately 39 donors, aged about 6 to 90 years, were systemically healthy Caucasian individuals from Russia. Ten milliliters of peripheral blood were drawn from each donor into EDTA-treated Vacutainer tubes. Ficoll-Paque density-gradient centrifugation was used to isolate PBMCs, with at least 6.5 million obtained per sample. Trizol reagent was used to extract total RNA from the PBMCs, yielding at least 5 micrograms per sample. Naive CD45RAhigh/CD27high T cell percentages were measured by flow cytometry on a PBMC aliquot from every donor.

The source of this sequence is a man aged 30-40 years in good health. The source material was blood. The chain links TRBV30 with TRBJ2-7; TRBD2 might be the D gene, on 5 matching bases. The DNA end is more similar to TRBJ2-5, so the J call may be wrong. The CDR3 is CAWSRRGSGETQYF. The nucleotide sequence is TGTGCCTGGAGTAGGAGAGGGAGTGGAGAGACCCAGTACTTC.